This T cell receptor (beta chain) stems from a study of tumor-infiltrating lymphocytes in primary liver carcinoma. On the study more broadly: The tumors, T1-T3 N0M0 lesions, were roughly 4.2 to 10 cm across. Study conclusions and caveats: The use of bulk unsorted samples meant that CD4+ and CD8+ repertoires were not compared. Tumor region pairs overlapped more than did tumor-adjacent and tumor-blood pairs.

A constant-region primer primed TCR beta cDNA synthesis from 450 to 550 ng of total RNA. For TCR beta, libraries were produced by three nested multiplex PCR rounds using slightly modified ARM-PCR. TCRdb re-called the multiplex PCR reads with MiXCR, one entry per CDR3 protein. The table has about 330,000 distinct CDR3 sequences, about two thirds seen once. This clonotype showed up many times. Its antigen is not identified. Unsorted whole blood yielded the blood RNA, and germline DNA was also extracted. Collection of 3 to 4 milliliters of peripheral blood took place before surgery. This clonotype was sampled from a man aged 40-50 years with primary liver carcinoma and hepatitis B virus infection. Sequencing used peripheral blood.

The chain's CDR3 is CASSSSYNSPLHF. DNA of the CDR3: TGTGCCAGCAGTTCCAGCTATAATTCACCCCTCCACTTT. The J gene is TRBJ1-6, the V gene TRBV6-2 or TRBV6-3; D is unclear. The CDR3 totals 13 residues. V lost 4 bases and J lost 3, with 4 bases in between. Germline CDR1 MNHEY, CDR2 SVGEGT.